This T cell receptor beta chain was documented in a study of OX40 agonist ivuxolimab in advanced cancers. The wider study: Antecedent anti-PD-1, anti-PD-L1 or anti-CTLA-4 therapy was permissible, with under 50% having received some.

The study, taken as a whole, reports: Both CD4+ and CD8+ T cell populations in blood had undergone clonal expansion by week 6 at 0.1 to 3.0 mg/kg.

Details on this clone: Antigen unknown.

With 5 bases removed from V and 9 bases from J, the gap between germline ends came to 11 bases. Germline CDR1 reads MNHEY; CDR2 reads SMNVEV (reference sequence). The CDR3 is made up of 13 amino acids. Only in-frame clones appear in the TCRdb table, and some are missing; sequencing was by immunoSEQ multiplex PCR. The repertoire holds about 17,000 clones, around 80% seen once, with roughly 25% in the top ten. The chain is built from TRBV27 and TRBJ1-6; tentative D call: TRBD1 (6 bases). This specimen was CD4+ or CD8+ T cells sorted from blood, taken in a trial of the OX40 agonist ivuxolimab. The clonotype comes from an adult with an advanced solid tumor such as melanoma, head and neck, liver or kidney cancer. The CDR3 sequence: CASSRGGFSPLHF. The CDR3, as DNA: TGTGCCAGCAGTCGCGGGGGCTTTTCACCCCTCCACTTT.